Listed here are 9 T cell receptor beta chains from one sample, sequenced in a study of long-term antiretroviral therapy in people with HIV. Survey-level immunoSEQ v3.0 assays were run. Sequenced by immunoSEQ multiplex PCR; TCRdb stores in-frame clones only, minus some. The data hold about 20,000 clones, with roughly 83% observed a single time. The sample here was unsorted PBMCs, taken 1.2 years after starting antiretroviral therapy. These receptor sequences come from a middle-aged woman with HIV.

The rearrangement joins TRBV7-8 to TRBJ2-5; 8 nucleotides agree with TRBD1. The J segment lost 2 bases and the V segment lost 3 bases, leaving 8 bases of the junction unmatched. Germline values: CDR1 SGHVS, CDR2 FQNEAQ. The CDR3 extends over 16 amino acids. In DNA form, the CDR3 reads TGTGCCAGCAGCTTGGGCGGGACAGGTGCTCAAGAGACCCAGTACTTC. As protein: CASSLGGTGAQETQYF.

V is TRBV7-8 and J is TRBJ2-5; TRBD2 matches at 10 bases. V gave up 5 bases and J gave up 3 bases; unmatched junction bases: 12. CDR1 and CDR2 (germline): SGHVS, FQNEAQ. This CDR3 spans 17 amino acids. The CDR3 nucleotides are TGTGCCAGCAGCACCCCCGGGACTAGCGACAAAAAAGAGACCCAGTACTTC. It is translated as CASSTPGTSDKKETQYF.

This clone was observed a handful of times. The rearrangement joins TRBV5-1 to TRBJ2-3, with D perhaps matching TRBD1 or TRBD2 (5 bases each). Germline CDR1 reads SGHRS; CDR2 reads YFSETQ. The CDR3 loop spans 15 amino acids. Trimming took off 3 bases at V and 5 bases at J, with 16 bases between the two ends. The CDR3 DNA reads TGCGCCAGCAGCTCGGGGACGCTCCAAGGAGATACGCAGTATTTT. Its protein product is CASSSGTLQGDTQYF.

The chain recombines TRBV29-1 with TRBJ1-2; a weak D match, TRBD1 (6 bases). Germline assignment: CDR1 SQVTM and CDR2 ANQGSEA. CDR3 length: 13 amino acids. CDR3 amino acids: CPEPSGGQKGYTF. In nucleotides, the CDR3 is TGCCCCGAACCCTCGGGGGGGCAAAAAGGCTACACCTTC.

V is TRBV18 and J is TRBJ2-5; D is perhaps TRBD2 (5 bases). The germline gives CDR1 KGHSH, CDR2 LQKENI. With 2 bases removed from V and 4 bases from J, the gap between germline ends came to 11 bases. The CDR3 is made up of 14 amino acids. The CDR3: CASSPGYEGETQYF. The DNA of the CDR3 is TGTGCCAGCTCACCAGGGTATGAGGGAGAGACCCAGTACTTC.

V gene TRBV27 combines with J gene TRBJ2-3; unclear D gene. Trimming pared 3 bases from V and 1 base from J, leaving 8 bases between. The CDR3 length is 14 residues. Germline CDR1 and CDR2: MNHEY and SMNVEV (reference sequence). CDR3 in DNA: TGTGCCAGCAGTTTGGCTACAGGCACAGATACGCAGTATTTT. It encodes CASSLATGTDTQYF.

The rearrangement links TRBV29-1 to TRBJ2-1; 7 bases are shared with TRBD2. V shed 3 bases and J 4 bases; nucleotides not matched to a gene: 3. The CDR3 spans 13 residues. Germline V lookup: CDR1 SQVTM, CDR2 ANQGSEA. The CDR3 bases are TGCAGCGTTGACTGGGACTATTACAATGAGCAGTTCTTC. Protein product: CSVDWDYYNEQFF.

The V and J genes are TRBV21-1 and TRBJ2-6; TRBD2 is taken as the D call from the table, unchecked against the DNA. TRBV21-1 is shown as a pseudogene. The CDR3 spans 16 residues. The CDR3 DNA sequence: TGTGCCAGCAGCAACCGGGGGGTATCTGGGGCCAACGTCCTGACTTTC. This codes for CASSNRGVSGANVLTF.

This sequence joins TRBV5-4 and TRBJ2-2, with unresolved D. V was trimmed by 0 bases and J by 1 base, leaving 4 bases between them. Germline V CDR1 and CDR2: SGHNT, YYREEE (reference sequence). The length of the CDR3 is 14 residues. The CDR3 loop reads CASSLGVNTGELFF. The CDR3 region has the DNA TGTGCCAGCAGCTTGGGAGTGAACACCGGGGAGCTGTTTTTT.